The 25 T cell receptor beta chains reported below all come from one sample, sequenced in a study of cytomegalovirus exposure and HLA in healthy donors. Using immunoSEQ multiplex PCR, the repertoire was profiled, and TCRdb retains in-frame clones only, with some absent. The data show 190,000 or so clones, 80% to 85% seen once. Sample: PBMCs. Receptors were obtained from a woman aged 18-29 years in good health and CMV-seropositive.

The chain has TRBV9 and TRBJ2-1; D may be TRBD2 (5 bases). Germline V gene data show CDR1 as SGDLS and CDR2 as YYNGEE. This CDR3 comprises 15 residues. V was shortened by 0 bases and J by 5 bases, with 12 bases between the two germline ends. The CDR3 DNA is TGTGCCAGCAGCGTAGTAGGAGACGGGGACAATGAGCAGTTCTTC. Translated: CASSVVGDGDNEQFF.

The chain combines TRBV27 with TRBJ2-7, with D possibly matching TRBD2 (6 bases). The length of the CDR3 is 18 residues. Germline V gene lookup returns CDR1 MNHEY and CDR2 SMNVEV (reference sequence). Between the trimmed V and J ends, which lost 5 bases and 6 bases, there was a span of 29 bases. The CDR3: CASSAGTEAGLLAFEQYF. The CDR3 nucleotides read TGTGCCAGCAGTGCAGGGACCGAGGCGGGGTTATTAGCCTTCGAGCAGTACTTC.

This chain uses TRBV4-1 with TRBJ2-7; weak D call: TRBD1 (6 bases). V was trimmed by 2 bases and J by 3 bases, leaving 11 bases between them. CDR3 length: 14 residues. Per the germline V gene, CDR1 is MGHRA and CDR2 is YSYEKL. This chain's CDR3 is CASSQSQGNYEQYF. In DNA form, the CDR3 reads TGCGCCAGCAGCCAAAGTCAGGGGAACTACGAGCAGTACTTC.

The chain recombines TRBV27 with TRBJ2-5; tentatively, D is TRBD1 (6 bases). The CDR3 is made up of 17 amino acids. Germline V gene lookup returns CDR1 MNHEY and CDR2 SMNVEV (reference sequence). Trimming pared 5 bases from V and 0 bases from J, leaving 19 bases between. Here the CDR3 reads CASSPPAGTQYQETQYF. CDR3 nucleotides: TGTGCCAGCAGTCCACCGGCCGGGACACAGTACCAAGAGACCCAGTACTTC.

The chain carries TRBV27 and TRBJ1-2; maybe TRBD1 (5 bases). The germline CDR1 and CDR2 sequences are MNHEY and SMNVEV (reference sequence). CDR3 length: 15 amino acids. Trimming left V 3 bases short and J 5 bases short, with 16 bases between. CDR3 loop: CASSFRDGGGYGYTF. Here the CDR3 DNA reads TGTGCCAGCAGTTTCAGGGACGGGGGGGGTTATGGCTACACCTTC.

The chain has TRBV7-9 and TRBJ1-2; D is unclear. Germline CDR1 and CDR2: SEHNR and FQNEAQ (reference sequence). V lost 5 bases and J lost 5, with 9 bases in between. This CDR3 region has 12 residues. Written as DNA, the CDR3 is TGTGCCAGCAGCGAGGGTCCTTATGGCTACACCTTC. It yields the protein CASSEGPYGYTF.

CDR3 nucleotides: TGTGCCAGCAATGGTGGCAGCTCCTACGAGCAGTACTTC. Protein: CASNGGSSYEQYF. This chain joins TRBV28 and TRBJ2-7; D is uncertain. Germline CDR1 MDHEN, CDR2 SYDVKM. This CDR3 is 13 amino acids long. Trimming shortened V by 7 bases and J by 0 bases, and 10 bases separated the two germline ends.

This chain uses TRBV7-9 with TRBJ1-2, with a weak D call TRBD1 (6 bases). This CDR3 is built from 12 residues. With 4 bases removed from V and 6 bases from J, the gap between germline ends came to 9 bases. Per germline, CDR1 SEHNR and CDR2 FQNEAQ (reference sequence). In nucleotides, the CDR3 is TGTGCCAGCAGCTCCGGGGGGCATGGCTACACCTTC. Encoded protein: CASSSGGHGYTF. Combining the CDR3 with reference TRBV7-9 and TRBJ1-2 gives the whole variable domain DTGVSQNPRHKITKRGQNVTFRCDPISEHNRLYWYRQTLGQGPEFLTYFQNEAQLEKSRLLSDRFSAERPKGSFSTLEIQRTEQGDSAMYLCASSSGGHGYTFGSGTRLTVV.

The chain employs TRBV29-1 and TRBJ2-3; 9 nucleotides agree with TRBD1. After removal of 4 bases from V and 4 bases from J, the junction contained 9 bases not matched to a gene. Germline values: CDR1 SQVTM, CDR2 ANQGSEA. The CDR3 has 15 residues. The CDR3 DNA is TGCAGCGTTGCTTGGTACAGGGGGCAAGCAGATACGCAGTATTTT. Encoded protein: CSVAWYRGQADTQYF.

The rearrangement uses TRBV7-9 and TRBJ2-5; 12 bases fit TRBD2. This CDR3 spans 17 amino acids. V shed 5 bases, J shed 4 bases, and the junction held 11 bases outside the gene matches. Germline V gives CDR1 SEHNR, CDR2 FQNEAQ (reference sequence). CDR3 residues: CASSPGLAGPDGETQYF. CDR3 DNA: TGTGCCAGCAGCCCTGGACTAGCGGGGCCCGACGGAGAGACCCAGTACTTC.

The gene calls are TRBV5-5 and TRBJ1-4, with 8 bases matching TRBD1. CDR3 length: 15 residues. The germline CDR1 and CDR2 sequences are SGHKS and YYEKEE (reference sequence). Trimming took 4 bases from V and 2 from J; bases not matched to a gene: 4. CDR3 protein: CASSGDRLTNEKLFF. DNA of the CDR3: TGTGCCAGCAGCGGGGACAGGTTGACTAATGAAAAACTGTTTTTT.

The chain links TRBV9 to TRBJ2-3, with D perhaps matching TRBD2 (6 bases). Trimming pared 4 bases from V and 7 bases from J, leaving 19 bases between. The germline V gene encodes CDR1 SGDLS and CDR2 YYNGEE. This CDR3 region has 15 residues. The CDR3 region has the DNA TGTGCCAGCAGCAACCGGGACGGGACTGGGTATACGCAGTATTTT. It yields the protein CASSNRDGTGYTQYF.

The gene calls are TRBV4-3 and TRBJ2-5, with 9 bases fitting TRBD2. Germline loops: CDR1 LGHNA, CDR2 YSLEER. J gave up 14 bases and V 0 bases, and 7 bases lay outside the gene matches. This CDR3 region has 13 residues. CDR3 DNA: TGCGCCAGCAGCCAAGAAAACGGACTAGCGCCATACTTC. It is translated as CASSQENGLAPYF.

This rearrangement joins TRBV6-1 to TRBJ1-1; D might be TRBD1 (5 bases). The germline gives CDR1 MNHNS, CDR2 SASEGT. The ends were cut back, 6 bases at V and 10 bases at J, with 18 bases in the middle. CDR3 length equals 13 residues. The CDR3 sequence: CASSLSMGGRAFF. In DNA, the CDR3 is TGTGCCAGCAGCCTTTCAATGGGGGGAAGAGCTTTCTTT.

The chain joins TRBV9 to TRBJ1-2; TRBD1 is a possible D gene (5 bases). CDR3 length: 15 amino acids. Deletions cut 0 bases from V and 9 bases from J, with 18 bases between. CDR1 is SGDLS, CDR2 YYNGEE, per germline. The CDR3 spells CASSVVRGYTNRYTF. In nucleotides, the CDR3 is TGTGCCAGCAGCGTAGTAAGGGGCTATACTAATCGCTACACCTTC.

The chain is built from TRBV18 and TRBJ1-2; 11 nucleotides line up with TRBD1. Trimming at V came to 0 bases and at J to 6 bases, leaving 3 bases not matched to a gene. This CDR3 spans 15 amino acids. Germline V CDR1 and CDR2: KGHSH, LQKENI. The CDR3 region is CASSPPDRGLNGYTF. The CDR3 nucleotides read TGTGCCAGCTCACCACCGGACAGGGGGCTGAATGGCTACACCTTC.

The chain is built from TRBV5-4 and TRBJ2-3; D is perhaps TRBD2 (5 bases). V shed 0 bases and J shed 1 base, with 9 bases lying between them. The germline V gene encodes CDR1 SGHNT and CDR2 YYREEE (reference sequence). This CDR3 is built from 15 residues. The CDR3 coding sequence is TGTGCCAGCAGCTTGGATCGGGGTCGCACAGATACGCAGTATTTT. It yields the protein CASSLDRGRTDTQYF.

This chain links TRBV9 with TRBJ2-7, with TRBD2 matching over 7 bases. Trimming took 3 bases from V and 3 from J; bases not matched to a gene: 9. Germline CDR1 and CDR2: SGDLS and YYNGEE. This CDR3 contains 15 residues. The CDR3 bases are TGTGCCAGCAGCGGGGCTAGCGGAGCCTTCTACGAGCAGTACTTC. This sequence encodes CASSGASGAFYEQYF.

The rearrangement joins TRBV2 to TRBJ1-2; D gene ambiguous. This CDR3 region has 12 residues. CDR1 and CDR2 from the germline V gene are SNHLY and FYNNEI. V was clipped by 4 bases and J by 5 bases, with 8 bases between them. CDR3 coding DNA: TGTGCCAGCAGTGTTCTCTTATATGGCTACACCTTC. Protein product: CASSVLLYGYTF.

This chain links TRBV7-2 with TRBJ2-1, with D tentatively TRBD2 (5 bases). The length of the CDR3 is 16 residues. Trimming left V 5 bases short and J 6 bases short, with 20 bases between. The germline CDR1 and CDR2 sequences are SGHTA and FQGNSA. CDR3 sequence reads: CASSPIARKGRNEQFF. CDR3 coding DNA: TGTGCCAGCAGCCCTATAGCGCGGAAAGGACGCAATGAGCAGTTCTTC.

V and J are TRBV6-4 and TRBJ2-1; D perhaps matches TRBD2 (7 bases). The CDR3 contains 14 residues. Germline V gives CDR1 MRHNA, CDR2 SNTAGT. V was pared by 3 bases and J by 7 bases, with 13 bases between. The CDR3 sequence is CASSEAGASNEQFF. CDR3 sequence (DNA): TGTGCCAGCAGTGAGGCGGGGGCATCGAATGAGCAGTTCTTC.

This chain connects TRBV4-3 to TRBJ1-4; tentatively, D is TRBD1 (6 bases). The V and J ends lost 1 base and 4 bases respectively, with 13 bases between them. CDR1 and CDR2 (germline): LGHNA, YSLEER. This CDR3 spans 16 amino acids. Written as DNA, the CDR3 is TGCGCCAGCAGCCAAGGTCGGGGGGACAATAATGAAAAACTGTTTTTT. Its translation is CASSQGRGDNNEKLFF.

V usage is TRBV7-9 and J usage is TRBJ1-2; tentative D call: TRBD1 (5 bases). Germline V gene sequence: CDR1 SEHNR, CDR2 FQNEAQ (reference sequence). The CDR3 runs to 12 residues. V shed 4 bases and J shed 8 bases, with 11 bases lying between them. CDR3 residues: CASSSTGYGYTF. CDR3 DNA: TGTGCCAGCAGCTCTACAGGATACGGCTACACCTTC.

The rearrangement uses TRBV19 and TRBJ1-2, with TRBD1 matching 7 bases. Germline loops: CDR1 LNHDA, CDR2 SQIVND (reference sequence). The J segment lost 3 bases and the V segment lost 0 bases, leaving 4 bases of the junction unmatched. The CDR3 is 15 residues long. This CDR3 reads CASSIEVRGDYGYTF. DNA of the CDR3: TGTGCCAGTAGTATAGAGGTCAGGGGGGACTATGGCTACACCTTC.

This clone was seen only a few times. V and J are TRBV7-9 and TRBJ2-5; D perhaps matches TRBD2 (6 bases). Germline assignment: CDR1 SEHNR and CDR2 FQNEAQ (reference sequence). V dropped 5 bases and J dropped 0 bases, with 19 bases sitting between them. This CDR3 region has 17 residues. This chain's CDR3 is CASSDIRDSRYQETQYF. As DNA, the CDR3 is TGTGCCAGCAGCGACATCCGGGACTCGAGGTACCAAGAGACCCAGTACTTC. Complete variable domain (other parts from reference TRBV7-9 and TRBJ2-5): DTGVSQNPRHKITKRGQNVTFRCDPISEHNRLYWYRQTLGQGPEFLTYFQNEAQLEKSRLLSDRFSAERPKGSFSTLEIQRTEQGDSAMYLCASSDIRDSRYQETQYFGPGTRLLVL.